The clone carrying this TCR beta chain has a single count. The protocol was immunoSEQ multiplex PCR, while the TCRdb copy is restricted to in-frame clones and leaves out a portion. Among about 38,000 clones, roughly four fifths were seen once, and the ten largest hold approximately 22%. Trimming removed 5 bases from V and 4 bases from J; junction bases left unmatched: 11. CDR1 MNHNY and CDR2 SVGAGI come from the germline V gene (reference sequence). This CDR3 is 15 amino acids long. This record comes from a study of OX40 agonist ivuxolimab in advanced cancers. The TCR comes from an adult with an advanced solid tumor such as melanoma, head and neck, liver or kidney cancer. The chain employs TRBV6-6 and TRBJ2-7; 7 bases map to TRBD2. The source material was CD4+ or CD8+ T cells sorted from blood, sampled in a trial of the OX40 agonist ivuxolimab. CDR3 region: CASSPPPGTKYEQYF. In nucleotides, the CDR3 is TGTGCCAGCAGTCCCCCGCCAGGGACTAAGTACGAGCAGTACTTC.